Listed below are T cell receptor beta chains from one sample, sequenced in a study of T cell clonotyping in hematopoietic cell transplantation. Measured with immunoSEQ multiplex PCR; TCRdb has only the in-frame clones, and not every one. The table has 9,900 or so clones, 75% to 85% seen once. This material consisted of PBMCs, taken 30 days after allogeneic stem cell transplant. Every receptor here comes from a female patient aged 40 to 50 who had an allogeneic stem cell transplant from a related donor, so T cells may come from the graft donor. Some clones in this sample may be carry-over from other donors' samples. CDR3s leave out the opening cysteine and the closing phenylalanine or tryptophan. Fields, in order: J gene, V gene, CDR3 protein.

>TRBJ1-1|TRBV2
ASNNLRESEAF
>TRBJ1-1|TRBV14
ASSHLVGDNTEAF
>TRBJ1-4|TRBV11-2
ASSRSSGTLNEKLF
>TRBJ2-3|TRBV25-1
ASSLLRPDTQY
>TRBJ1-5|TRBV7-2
ASSQDRANQPQH
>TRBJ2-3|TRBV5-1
ASKGTITDTQY
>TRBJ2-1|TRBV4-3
ASSERPVPSNEQF
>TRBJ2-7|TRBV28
ASSGPTGGTVEQY
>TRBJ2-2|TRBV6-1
ASSDGQVGTGELF
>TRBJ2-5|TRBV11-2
ASSLDRPPKTQY
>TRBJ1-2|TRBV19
ASIPEGATTYGYT
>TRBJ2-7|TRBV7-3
ASSLGQGPGYEQY
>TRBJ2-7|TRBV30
AWSVEGYEQY
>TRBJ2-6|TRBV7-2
ASSLTSGGFSGANVLT
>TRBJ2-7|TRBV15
ATSRQSAEQY
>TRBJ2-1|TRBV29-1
SATLPGKVRQF